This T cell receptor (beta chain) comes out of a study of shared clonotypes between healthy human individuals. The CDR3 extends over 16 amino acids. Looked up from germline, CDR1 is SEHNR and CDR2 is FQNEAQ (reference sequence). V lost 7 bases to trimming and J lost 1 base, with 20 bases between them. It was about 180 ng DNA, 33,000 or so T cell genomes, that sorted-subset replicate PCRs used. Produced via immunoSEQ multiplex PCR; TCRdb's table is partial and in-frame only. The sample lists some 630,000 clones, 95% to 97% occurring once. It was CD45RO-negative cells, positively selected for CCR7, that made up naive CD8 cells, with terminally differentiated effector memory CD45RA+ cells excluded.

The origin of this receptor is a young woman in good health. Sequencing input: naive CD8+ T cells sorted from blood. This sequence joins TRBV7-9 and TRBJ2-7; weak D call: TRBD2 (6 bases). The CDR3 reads CASTPARLVGSYEQYF. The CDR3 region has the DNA TGTGCCAGCACCCCGGCTCGACTAGTGGGGTCCTACGAGCAGTACTTC.